One TCR beta chain is described in this entry. Sequencing was performed with immunoSEQ multiplex PCR; in TCRdb, only in-frame clones are kept and a portion is missing. The sample shows about 10,000 clones, about 82% of them seen only once. Germline CDR1 is SGHTA and CDR2 is FQGTGA. V was pared by 5 bases and J by 1 base, with 5 bases of the junction left unmatched. The CDR3 runs 15 residues. Positive magnetic bead selection was used to isolate CD4+ and CD8+ cells; purity was checked by flow cytometry. This sample was taken from a study of somatic mutations in cytotoxic T cells in rheumatoid arthritis. Across the whole study: No treatment had yet been given when patient blood (roughly 28 ml EDTA) was drawn, right after diagnosis.

This chain links TRBV7-3 with TRBJ1-1, with 9 bases lining up with TRBD1. The source of this sequence is an adult with rheumatoid arthritis. Sequenced: CD8+ T cells sorted from blood. The CDR3 protein is CASSQTGQGNTEAFF. CDR3 sequence (DNA): TGTGCCAGCAGCCAAACGGGACAGGGGAACACTGAAGCTTTCTTT.